Each of the 23 T cell receptor beta chains below was sequenced from the same sample in a study of blood T cell repertoires in COVID-19. Sequenced by immunoSEQ multiplex PCR; TCRdb stores in-frame clones only, minus some. Of approximately 160,000 clones in the sample, approximately 84% were seen once. Material for sequencing was PBMCs or T cells enriched from blood (not recorded which). The source of these receptors is a woman aged 45-65 years who had recovered from COVID-19.

The chain combines TRBV7-9 with TRBJ2-5; TRBD2 agrees at 7 bases. Per germline, CDR1 SEHNR and CDR2 FQNEAQ (reference sequence). Trimming cost V 4 bases and J 5 bases; bases outside gene matches: 7. This CDR3 region has 14 residues. CDR3 DNA sequence: TGTGCCAGCAGCTCCGGGACTATGGGGGAGACCCAGTACTTC. Protein product: CASSSGTMGETQYF.

The chain carries TRBV7-2 and TRBJ1-1; D not resolved. The germline CDR1 and CDR2 sequences are SGHTA and FQGNSA. The CDR3 runs to 13 residues. Trimming left V 1 base short and J 5 bases short, with 8 bases between. The CDR3 region is CASSLGDFTEAFF. The CDR3 region has the DNA TGTGCCAGCAGCTTAGGCGACTTTACTGAAGCTTTCTTT.

On this clone itself: The same CDR3 is also encoded by other DNA sequences in this sample. V is TRBV7-9 and J is TRBJ2-3; 13 bases line up with TRBD2. The V gene end was trimmed by 5 bases and the J gene end by 0 bases; junction bases not matched to a gene: 5. The CDR3 is 17 amino acids. CDR1 is SEHNR, CDR2 FQNEAQ, per germline (reference sequence). CDR3 in DNA: TGTGCCAGCAGCCTTGGACTAGCGGGAGTGAGCACAGATACGCAGTATTTT. Amino acids: CASSLGLAGVSTDTQYF.

The genes are TRBV3-1 (or the pseudogene TRBV3-2) and TRBJ2-1; 7 nucleotides match TRBD2. The trim removed 1 base at V and 6 bases at J, leaving 6 bases unmatched. There are 15 residues in the CDR3. Germline CDR1 LGHDT, CDR2 YNNKEL (reference sequence). CDR3 amino acids: CASSQVSGGGNEQFF. The CDR3 DNA is TGTGCCAGCAGCCAAGTCTCGGGAGGAGGCAATGAGCAGTTCTTC.

This rearrangement joins TRBV18 to TRBJ1-5, with 9 bases identical to TRBD1. The CDR3 runs 16 residues. CDR1 is KGHSH and CDR2 is LQKENI in the germline V gene. Trimming took 4 bases from V and 2 from J; bases not matched to a gene: 6. CDR3 coding DNA: TGTGCCAGCTCACTGGGACAGGGTGCGGGCAATCAGCCCCAGCATTTT. As protein: CASSLGQGAGNQPQHF.

This clone was picked up a small number of times. V and J are TRBV19 and TRBJ1-4; possible D gene TRBD1, 5 bases. V was shortened by 3 bases and J by 1 base, with 12 bases between the two germline ends. The CDR3 extends over 16 amino acids. Germline V gene data show CDR1 as LNHDA and CDR2 as SQIVND (reference sequence). The CDR3 spells CASSMRGTRTNEKLFF. CDR3 nucleotides: TGTGCCAGTAGTATGCGAGGGACTCGAACTAATGAAAAACTGTTTTTT.

This clone has a single count. The chain has TRBV9 and TRBJ1-4; D unresolved. The ends were cut back, 1 base at V and 4 bases at J, with 8 bases in the middle. In germline, CDR1 is SGDLS, CDR2 YYNGEE. This CDR3 spans 14 amino acids. As DNA, the CDR3 is TGTGCCAGCAGCGTACTAGCCGGTAATGAAAAACTGTTTTTT. This translates into CASSVLAGNEKLFF.

The J gene is TRBJ1-4, the V gene TRBV5-4; D is uncertain. V lost 4 bases and J 2 bases, leaving 15 bases between the germline ends. Germline assignment: CDR1 SGHNT and CDR2 YYREEE (reference sequence). The CDR3 is 16 amino acids. The CDR3 DNA sequence: TGTGCCAGCAGCCGCCGGGAGGGAGGGACTAATGAAAAACTGTTTTTT. Translation gives CASSRREGGTNEKLFF.

In the case of this clone: The sample holds other DNA sequences that translate to the same CDR3. The genes are TRBV27 and TRBJ2-7; no definite D call. With 2 bases removed from V and 0 bases from J, the gap between germline ends came to 5 bases. Germline values: CDR1 MNHEY, CDR2 SMNVEV (reference sequence). The CDR3 runs to 13 residues. CDR3 nucleotide sequence: TGTGCCAGCAGTTTAGGCCGCTCCTACGAGCAGTACTTC. Protein: CASSLGRSYEQYF.

The V call is TRBV11-2, the J call TRBJ2-1; 9 nucleotides line up with TRBD2. Germline loops: CDR1 SGHAT, CDR2 FQNNGV. V gave up 5 bases and J gave up 4 bases; unmatched junction bases: 6. The CDR3 sequence is 15 residues long. The chain's CDR3 is CASSLAGQSYNEQFF. CDR3 DNA: TGTGCCAGCAGCCTAGCGGGACAATCTTACAATGAGCAGTTCTTC.

The V gene is TRBV6-5, the J gene TRBJ2-6, with D unclear. This CDR3 is built from 13 residues. CDR1 is MNHEY and CDR2 is SVGAGI in the germline V gene. The germline V and J ends were trimmed by 3 bases and 4 bases, with 4 bases remaining between them. CDR3 region: CASSYIGANVLTF. The CDR3 coding sequence is TGTGCCAGCAGTTATATCGGGGCCAACGTCCTGACTTTC.

This clone appeared a single time. The chain recombines TRBV18 with TRBJ1-3; no definite D call. The ends were cut back, 3 bases at V and 4 bases at J, with 7 bases in the middle. The germline gives CDR1 KGHSH, CDR2 LQKENI. CDR3 length: 13 amino acids. The CDR3 reads CASSPSGGNTIYF. The CDR3 DNA sequence: TGTGCCAGCTCACCGTCAGGCGGAAACACCATATATTTT.

The rearrangement uses TRBV7-9 and TRBJ2-1; unclear D gene. The length of the CDR3 is 15 residues. Germline-derived CDR1 and CDR2 are SEHNR and FQNEAQ (reference sequence). V lost 1 base to trimming and J lost 0 bases, with 7 bases between them. CDR3 residues: CASSLVYSSYNEQFF. The CDR3 DNA is TGTGCCAGCAGCTTAGTGTACAGCTCCTACAATGAGCAGTTCTTC.

CDR3 sequence reads: CASSRQHEAFF. The CDR3 DNA follows: TGTGCCAGCAGCCGACAACATGAAGCTTTCTTT. This chain connects TRBV6-2 or TRBV6-3 to TRBJ1-1; no clear D. With 6 bases removed from V and 7 bases from J, the gap between germline ends came to 9 bases. Germline CDR1 MNHEY, CDR2 SVGEGT. The CDR3 contains 11 residues.

The J gene is TRBJ1-5, the V gene TRBV18; 11 bases line up with TRBD1. Trimming took 0 bases from V and 7 from J; bases not matched to a gene: 5. The germline CDR1 and CDR2 sequences are KGHSH and LQKENI. The length of the CDR3 is 16 residues. CDR3 sequence: CASSPPRGQGGQPQHF. CDR3 coding DNA: TGTGCCAGCTCACCACCGCGGGGACAGGGGGGCCAGCCCCAGCATTTT.

This clone showed up just a few times. CDR3 DNA: TGTGCCAGCAGCGGGGACAGGGCCCATGAAAAACTGTTTTTT. Protein sequence: CASSGDRAHEKLFF. The gene calls are TRBV5-6 and TRBJ1-4; 9 positions agree with TRBD1. Trimming at V came to 4 bases and at J to 6 bases, leaving 4 bases not matched to a gene. This CDR3 has 14 residues. Germline-derived CDR1 and CDR2 are SGHDT and YYEEEE.

The chain has TRBV7-6 and TRBJ2-1, with 9 bases matching TRBD1. J lost 4 bases, V lost 5 bases, and 3 bases had no gene match. The CDR3 is made up of 14 amino acids. CDR1 is SGHVS, CDR2 FNYEAQ, per germline. CDR3 DNA: TGTGCCAGCAGCCCCGGGACAGGGTACAATGAGCAGTTCTTC. Translated, it gives CASSPGTGYNEQFF.

This chain connects TRBV4-3 to TRBJ2-7, with 9 nucleotides matching TRBD1. The CDR3 covers 15 residues. Germline trimming cut 4 bases from V and 0 bases from J; bases unmatched to any gene: 4. Germline loops: CDR1 LGHNA, CDR2 YSLEER. CDR3 amino acids: CASSLGTGPSYEQYF. As DNA, the CDR3 is TGCGCCAGCAGCCTCGGGACAGGGCCCTCCTACGAGCAGTACTTC.

The V and J genes are TRBV28 and TRBJ1-1; tentative D call: TRBD1 (5 bases). This CDR3 spans 13 amino acids. Germline CDR1 is MDHEN and CDR2 is SYDVKM. V was trimmed by 2 bases and J by 4 bases, leaving 8 bases between them. This CDR3 is CASSLRGSTEAFF. The CDR3 DNA follows: TGTGCCAGCAGTTTAAGGGGTAGCACTGAAGCTTTCTTT.

J is TRBJ1-1 and V is TRBV28; 8 bases agree with TRBD1. Germline V gene sequence: CDR1 MDHEN, CDR2 SYDVKM. CDR3 length equals 18 residues. The V gene end was trimmed by 5 bases and the J gene end by 1 base; junction bases not matched to a gene: 15. The CDR3 DNA sequence: TGTGCCAGCAGTCAAAACCGCGGGACAGGAAGAGGGAACACTGAAGCTTTCTTT. Translated, it gives CASSQNRGTGRGNTEAFF. Full variable domain (rest looked up from reference TRBV28 and TRBJ1-1): DVKVTQSSRYLVKRTGEKVFLECVQDMDHENMFWYRQDPGLGLRLIYFSYDVKMKEKGDIPEGYSVSREKKERFSLILESASTNQTSMYLCASSQNRGTGRGNTEAFFGQGTRLTVV.

The chain combines TRBV7-9 with TRBJ2-1, with 10 positions matching TRBD2. CDR1 is SEHNR and CDR2 is FQNEAQ in the germline V gene (reference sequence). V trimming: 3 bases; J trimming: 5 bases; junction bases outside the gene matches: 10. This CDR3 contains 17 residues. As DNA, the CDR3 is TGTGCCAGCAGCTTCCGGGTCACTAGCGGGGTTAACAATGAGCAGTTCTTC. This codes for CASSFRVTSGVNNEQFF.

The chain couples TRBV5-6 to TRBJ1-5; D might be TRBD1 (6 bases). The length of the CDR3 is 18 residues. V was clipped by 1 base and J by 0 bases, with 17 bases between them. Looked up from germline, CDR1 is SGHDT and CDR2 is YYEEEE. Here the CDR3 reads CASSLKGGQYLSNQPQHF. CDR3 bases: TGTGCCAGCAGCTTGAAGGGGGGGCAGTACCTTAGCAATCAGCCCCAGCATTTT.

This clone was recorded only once. V gene TRBV7-8 combines with J gene TRBJ2-7; D might be TRBD2 (5 bases). This CDR3 region has 13 residues. The germline CDR1 and CDR2 sequences are SGHVS and FQNEAQ. Trimming stripped 1 base from V and 7 bases from J, with 11 bases between. This chain's CDR3 is CASSLVGLYEQYF. CDR3 nucleotide sequence: TGTGCCAGCAGCTTAGTAGGACTTTATGAGCAGTACTTC.